This passage covers 6 T cell receptor beta chains from one sample sequenced in a study of shared clonotypes between healthy human individuals. Clones were sequenced by immunoSEQ multiplex PCR, and TCRdb holds only the in-frame ones, with some missing. The table has about 2.3 million clones, 80% to 95% seen once. The sequenced material came from naive CD4+ T cells from PBMCs. Subset reported: CD45RA+ positively selected. These receptors were taken from a man between 18 and 29 years old in good health. Some clones in this sample may be carry-over from other donors' samples.

The V call is TRBV7-3, the J call TRBJ2-2; 9 bases align to TRBD2. This CDR3 spans 16 amino acids. Trimming removed 2 bases from V and 6 bases from J; junction bases left unmatched: 7. Germline V CDR1 and CDR2: SGHTA, FQGTGA. For the CDR3, the DNA is TGTGCCAGCAGCTTAGCGGGAGGGCCTTCTGCCGGGGAGCTGTTTTTT. Protein: CASSLAGGPSAGELFF.

The CDR3 here is CASILDRAGPQEQFF. The CDR3 region has the DNA TGCGCCAGCATCCTCGACAGGGCAGGGCCTCAAGAGCAGTTCTTC. The gene calls are TRBV10-2 and TRBJ2-1, with 7 bases identical to TRBD1. Looked up from germline, CDR1 is WSHSY and CDR2 is SAAADI. CDR3 length: 15 amino acids. Trimming took 7 bases from V and 10 from J; bases not matched to a gene: 16.

The chain uses TRBV5-1 and TRBJ2-2; 8 bases fit TRBD1. Germline CDR1 and CDR2: SGHRS and YFSETQ. The CDR3 consists of 14 residues. With V trimmed by 2 bases and J by 8 bases, 5 bases remained unmatched. The CDR3 nucleotides read TGCGCCAGCAGCTTTTTCCAGGGGGCTGGGGAGCTGTTTTTT. It codes for CASSFFQGAGELFF.

This sequence joins TRBV14 and TRBJ1-2, with TRBD1 as a possible D gene (6 bases). This CDR3 is 14 amino acids long. V lost 1 base to trimming and J lost 6 bases, with 12 bases between them. Germline V lookup: CDR1 SGHDN, CDR2 FVKESK. CDR3 residues: CASSQATGTNGYTF. The CDR3 nucleotides read TGTGCCAGCAGCCAAGCCACAGGGACTAATGGCTACACCTTC. Complete variable domain (other parts from reference TRBV14 and TRBJ1-2): EAGVTQFPSHSVIEKGQTVTLRCDPISGHDNLYWYRRVMGKEIKFLLHFVKESKQDESGMPNNRFLAERTGGTYSTLKVQPAELEDSGVYFCASSQATGTNGYTFGSGTRLTVV.

The V and J genes are TRBV12-5 and TRBJ2-3; D gene unclear. The CDR3 consists of 14 residues. Germline V gene data show CDR1 as LGHNT and CDR2 as FRNRAP. Trimming left V 1 base short and J 10 bases short, with 15 bases between. DNA of the CDR3: TGTGCTAGTGGTTTGGGCGCGCCCCGGGTCGCGCAGTATTTT. Its translation is CASGLGAPRVAQYF.

This sequence joins TRBV5-1 and TRBJ2-3; TRBD2 aligns across 12 bases. The junction had 7 bases not matched to a gene; V was cut back by 4 bases and J by 4 bases. The CDR3 loop spans 16 amino acids. Germline lookup yields CDR1 SGHRS and CDR2 YFSETQ. CDR3 nucleotide sequence: TGCGCCAGCAGCCCCGGACTAGCGGGATTGTCAGATACGCAGTATTTT. Its protein is CASSPGLAGLSDTQYF.